The 31 T cell receptor beta chains presented below share a single source sample, sequenced in a study of CD8+ T cells in alopecia areata. Regarding treatment: oral pan-JAK inhibitor, 5-10 mg twice daily. Extraction of RNA preceded its reverse transcription into cDNA, which served as the sequencing template. Some clones are missing from TCRdb's copy, which holds only in-frame ones; the method was immunoSEQ multiplex PCR. Among 150,000 to 200,000 clones listed, approximately 67% were seen once. The starting material was CD4+ T cells sorted from blood, obtained between weeks 47 and 50, from a patient treated with tofacitinib. The receptors originated from a human donor with alopecia areata.

This clone appeared a few times. The rearrangement joins TRBV29-1 to TRBJ2-3, with unresolved D. The CDR3 loop spans 11 amino acids. Germline CDR1 SQVTM, CDR2 ANQGSEA. V lost 4 bases and J lost 11, with 13 bases in between. Here the CDR3 DNA reads TGCAGCGTTGTGGGCTCTCTCCAGCAGTATTTT. It translates to CSVVGSLQQYF.

This chain links TRBV29-1 with TRBJ2-5; D call uncertain. V lost 8 bases and J lost 3, with 16 bases in between. Germline CDR1 reads SQVTM; CDR2 reads ANQGSEA. This CDR3 region has 13 residues. CDR3 in amino acids: CSYRESFKETQYF. The CDR3 DNA is TGCAGCTACAGAGAAAGCTTTAAAGAGACCCAGTACTTC. Based on the CDR3 plus reference TRBV29-1 and TRBJ2-5, the full variable domain is SAVISQKPSRDICQRGTSLTIQCQVDSQVTMMFWYRQQPGQSLTLIATANQGSEATYESGFVIDKFPISRPNLTFSTLTVSNMSPEDSSIYLCSYRESFKETQYFGPGTRLLVL.

V and J are TRBV5-6 and TRBJ2-7; D gene uncertain. The CDR3 totals 16 residues. The germline V and J ends were trimmed by 4 bases and 7 bases, with 24 bases remaining between them. The germline gives CDR1 SGHDT, CDR2 YYEEEE. The CDR3 spells CASSIGAATSFREQYF. DNA of the CDR3: TGTGCCAGCAGCATAGGCGCGGCTACGAGCTTTCGGGAGCAGTACTTC. Combining the CDR3 with reference TRBV5-6 and TRBJ2-7 gives the whole variable domain DAGVTQSPTHLIKTRGQQVTLRCSPKSGHDTVSWYQQALGQGPQFIFQYYEEEERQRGNFPDRFSGHQFPNYSSELNVNALLLGDSALYLCASSIGAATSFREQYFGPGTRLTVT.

This clone was seen a single time. The rearrangement uses TRBV2 and TRBJ1-2; D is possibly TRBD1 (5 bases). The CDR3 extends over 14 amino acids. The ends were cut back, 0 bases at V and 6 bases at J, with 11 bases in the middle. CDR1 SNHLY and CDR2 FYNNEI come from the germline V gene. The CDR3 coding sequence is TGTGCCAGCAGTGAAGCCGGGGCGGTTAATGGCTACACCTTC. This encodes CASSEAGAVNGYTF.

This clone was detected once. The CDR3 spells CASSTVAGANNEQFF. In DNA form, the CDR3 reads TGCGCCAGCAGCACCGTAGCGGGGGCTAACAATGAGCAGTTCTTC. This chain uses TRBV5-1 with TRBJ2-1, with 9 nucleotides matching TRBD2. Germline CDR1 and CDR2: SGHRS and YFSETQ. V was clipped by 4 bases and J by 5 bases; unmatched bases: 7. The CDR3 has 15 residues.

The chain carries TRBV27 and TRBJ1-2, with a possible D match to TRBD1 (5 bases). The V end lost 5 bases, the J end lost 8 bases, and 18 bases lay between the germline ends. The CDR3 has 14 amino acids. The germline V gene encodes CDR1 MNHEY and CDR2 SMNVEV (reference sequence). The CDR3 protein is CASSPEGRARGYTF. CDR3 nucleotide sequence: TGTGCCAGCAGTCCCGAGGGGCGCGCACGCGGCTACACCTTC.

The chain couples TRBV18 to TRBJ2-1; D is undetermined. V was cut by 0 bases and J by 6 bases, with 9 bases left in between. The CDR3 is 14 residues long. Germline assignment: CDR1 KGHSH and CDR2 LQKENI. The CDR3 here is CASSPPPSPNEQFF. Here the CDR3 DNA reads TGTGCCAGCTCACCACCCCCTAGTCCCAATGAGCAGTTCTTC.

The chain recombines TRBV23-1 with TRBJ2-2; D ambiguous. TRBV23-1 is designated an ORF whose function remains uncertain. This CDR3 spans 17 amino acids. Trimming removed 2 bases from V and 0 bases from J, with 13 bases in between. CDR3 sequence: CASSQRFAGSNTGELFF. In DNA, the CDR3 is TGCGCCAGCAGTCAAAGATTCGCAGGCTCGAACACCGGGGAGCTGTTTTTT.

J is TRBJ2-3 and V is TRBV5-1; possibly TRBD1 for D (6 bases). V was cut by 1 base and J by 0 bases, with 9 bases left in between. CDR3 length: 15 amino acids. The germline V gene encodes CDR1 SGHRS and CDR2 YFSETQ. Here the CDR3 DNA reads TGCGCCAGCAGCTTGTCGGACAGTAGCACAGATACGCAGTATTTT. It is translated as CASSLSDSSTDTQYF.

This clone was picked up a small number of times. The J gene is TRBJ2-1, the V gene TRBV5-1; TRBD2 is a possible D gene (5 bases). Germline values: CDR1 SGHRS, CDR2 YFSETQ. The CDR3 loop spans 15 amino acids. V was cut by 4 bases and J by 6 bases, with 17 bases left in between. The CDR3 bases are TGCGCCAGCAGCCTTGGCGCAACGGGGTCCAATGAGCAGTTCTTC. This gives the protein CASSLGATGSNEQFF.

This rearrangement joins TRBV30 to TRBJ2-7, with D maybe TRBD2 (7 bases). The germline V gene encodes CDR1 GTSNPN and CDR2 SVGIG (reference sequence). Trimming stripped 3 bases from V and 5 bases from J, with 11 bases between. This CDR3 has 12 residues. In DNA form, the CDR3 reads TGTGCCTGGAGAGGGGGGGCCCACGAGCAGTACTTC. Translation: CAWRGGAHEQYF.

The chain carries TRBV29-1 and TRBJ1-2, with 8 bases aligning to TRBD1. V shed 0 bases, J shed 6 bases, and the junction held 3 bases outside the gene matches. This CDR3 has 13 amino acids. Germline lookup yields CDR1 SQVTM and CDR2 ANQGSEA. DNA for the CDR3: TGCAGCGTTGAAGACAGGGGGCTTCATGGCTACACCTTC. Translated, it gives CSVEDRGLHGYTF.

This clone turned up a few times. The gene calls are TRBV29-1 and TRBJ1-2; TRBD1 might be the D (6 bases). The CDR3 spans 12 residues. The V gene lost 5 bases and the J gene lost 13 bases, with 20 bases spanning the gap. Germline CDR1 reads SQVTM; CDR2 reads ANQGSEA. The CDR3 nucleotides are TGCAGCGTTTCCCCACAGGGAGAGAGCGTCACCTTC. Translated: CSVSPQGESVTF.

In DNA, the CDR3 is TGTGCCAGCAGCTACGACAGGGAAGTATCAGATACGCAGTATTTT. The encoded protein is CASSYDREVSDTQYF. The gene calls are TRBV9 and TRBJ2-3, with 7 bases that match TRBD1. There are 15 residues in the CDR3. Losses at the gene ends were 4 bases for V and 4 bases for J; bases not matched to a gene: 9. Germline V gene data show CDR1 as SGDLS and CDR2 as YYNGEE.

The V and J genes are TRBV14 and TRBJ1-1; TRBD1 might be the D (5 bases). V was trimmed by 4 bases and J by 2 bases, leaving 14 bases between them. The CDR3 totals 15 residues. Germline-derived CDR1 and CDR2 are SGHDN and FVKESK. The chain's CDR3 is CASSPLTGPNTEAFF. The CDR3 DNA reads TGTGCCAGCAGCCCCCTAACAGGCCCAAACACTGAAGCTTTCTTT.

The chain is built from TRBV6-1 and TRBJ2-7; the D gene could be TRBD1 or TRBD2 (7 bases each). The germline V gene encodes CDR1 MNHNS and CDR2 SASEGT. CDR3 length: 19 residues. With 4 bases removed from V and 0 bases from J, the gap between germline ends came to 25 bases. The CDR3 protein is CASSVGSLQGGIFSYEQYF. The CDR3 DNA sequence: TGTGCCAGCAGTGTGGGGAGTCTCCAGGGGGGGATTTTCTCCTACGAGCAGTACTTC.

The V call is TRBV4-3, the J call TRBJ2-7; the D call may be TRBD1 or TRBD2 (5 bases each). This CDR3 comprises 15 residues. CDR1 is LGHNA and CDR2 is YSLEER in the germline V gene. With 0 bases removed from V and 7 bases from J, the gap between germline ends came to 16 bases. CDR3 DNA: TGCGCCAGCAGCCAAGATAGGGGACCAAGCGGAGAGCAGTACTTC. It specifies CASSQDRGPSGEQYF.

J is TRBJ1-2 and V is TRBV30, with D unclear. V shed 0 bases and J shed 6 bases, with 5 bases lying between them. Germline V gene lookup returns CDR1 GTSNPN and CDR2 SVGIG (reference sequence). The CDR3 loop spans 11 amino acids. This CDR3 is CAWSVRDGYTF. In DNA, the CDR3 is TGTGCCTGGAGTGTACGGGATGGCTACACCTTC.

J is TRBJ2-3 and V is TRBV7-6, with TRBD2 identical over 11 bases. Losses at the gene ends were 5 bases for V and 1 base for J; bases not matched to a gene: 11. CDR3 length: 18 amino acids. In germline, CDR1 is SGHVS, CDR2 FNYEAQ. The CDR3 DNA reads TGTGCCAGCAGCCCACGGGGTAGCGGGGGGGCGGGCACAGATACGCAGTATTTT. Amino acid sequence: CASSPRGSGGAGTDTQYF.

This clone showed up just a few times. The chain recombines TRBV5-6 with TRBJ2-1; 13 bases map to TRBD2. This CDR3 has 15 amino acids. Germline V gives CDR1 SGHDT, CDR2 YYEEEE. V lost 4 bases and J lost 7; bases outside the gene matches: 5. CDR3 nucleotides: TGTGCCAGCAGCACCACTAGCGGGGGGGTAAATGAGCAGTTCTTC. Translation: CASSTTSGGVNEQFF.

V gene TRBV5-1 combines with J gene TRBJ1-1; D is perhaps TRBD1 (6 bases). V was pared by 4 bases and J by 4 bases, with 17 bases between. The germline gives CDR1 SGHRS, CDR2 YFSETQ. The length of the CDR3 is 15 residues. The CDR3 is CASSLEGGSLTEAFF. As DNA, the CDR3 is TGCGCCAGCAGCCTTGAGGGGGGCTCTCTCACTGAAGCTTTCTTT.

The chain combines TRBV11-2 with TRBJ1-2; D remains ambiguous. CDR1 is SGHAT and CDR2 is FQNNGV in the germline V gene. The V gene lost 2 bases and the J gene lost 8 bases, with 12 bases spanning the gap. The CDR3 runs to 13 residues. This CDR3 is CASSLFGLRGYTF. CDR3 sequence (DNA): TGTGCCAGCAGCTTATTCGGGTTGAGGGGCTACACCTTC.

The V gene is TRBV29-1, the J gene TRBJ1-1; the match to TRBD1 covers 7 bases. J lost 1 base, V lost 3 bases, and 5 bases had no gene match. Germline V gives CDR1 SQVTM, CDR2 ANQGSEA. The CDR3 is 14 residues long. The CDR3 bases are TGCAGCGTTGATAAGACAGGGAAGAACACTGAAGCTTTCTTT. Protein: CSVDKTGKNTEAFF.

V and J are TRBV27 and TRBJ2-7, with TRBD1 matching 9 bases. The CDR3 spans 14 residues. V lost 6 bases to trimming and J lost 5 bases; unmatched junction nucleotides: 8. Germline V gene lookup returns CDR1 MNHEY and CDR2 SMNVEV (reference sequence). The CDR3: CASRPGQGFHEQYF. The CDR3 region has the DNA TGTGCCAGCAGACCGGGACAGGGATTCCACGAGCAGTACTTC.

The chain recombines TRBV7-9 with TRBJ1-1, with D possibly TRBD1 on 5 matching bases. This CDR3 spans 13 amino acids. The V gene lost 5 bases and the J gene lost 8 bases, with 15 bases spanning the gap. Per germline, CDR1 SEHNR and CDR2 FQNEAQ (reference sequence). The chain's CDR3 is CASSPPVQVEAFF. CDR3 in DNA: TGTGCCAGCAGCCCGCCGGTACAGGTGGAAGCTTTCTTT.

V usage is TRBV7-2 and J usage is TRBJ2-3; D unresolved. Germline V gives CDR1 SGHTA, CDR2 FQGNSA. CDR3 length: 12 amino acids. V lost 5 bases and J lost 2, with 5 bases in between. CDR3 region: CASSPDTDTQYF. The CDR3 nucleotides are TGTGCCAGCAGCCCAGACACAGATACGCAGTATTTT.

The rearrangement links TRBV10-2 to TRBJ1-1; perhaps TRBD1 as D (5 bases). Per the germline V gene, CDR1 is WSHSY and CDR2 is SAAADI. The CDR3 is made up of 17 amino acids. The germline V and J ends were trimmed by 0 bases and 1 base, with 15 bases remaining between them. The chain's CDR3 is CASSESGWGLSNTEAFF. DNA for the CDR3: TGCGCCAGCAGTGAGTCGGGTTGGGGACTATCGAACACTGAAGCTTTCTTT.

This clone was observed a few times. This chain joins TRBV7-2 and TRBJ2-3; D might be TRBD2 (7 bases). This CDR3 is 15 amino acids long. Germline-derived CDR1 and CDR2 are SGHTA and FQGNSA. The V and J ends lost 0 bases and 2 bases respectively, with 9 bases between them. The DNA for the CDR3 is TGTGCCAGCAGCTTAGCGGGGGGGCACACAGATACGCAGTATTTT. Translation: CASSLAGGHTDTQYF.

This clone was recorded a few times. The J gene is TRBJ2-7, the V gene TRBV29-1; the D is unclear. Germline values: CDR1 SQVTM, CDR2 ANQGSEA. V dropped 5 bases and J dropped 5 bases, with 10 bases sitting between them. This CDR3 spans 11 amino acids. The CDR3 bases are TGCAGCGTTTCCGGGCTAGACGAGCAGTACTTC. Its protein is CSVSGLDEQYF.

The CDR3 loop reads CASSSGTVQETQYF. The CDR3 region has the DNA TGTGCCAGCAGCTCCGGGACAGTCCAAGAGACCCAGTACTTC. The chain combines TRBV11-2 with TRBJ2-5, with 7 nucleotides matching TRBD1. V dropped 4 bases and J dropped 1; count of bases not matched to a gene: 3. Germline V gene data show CDR1 as SGHAT and CDR2 as FQNNGV. The CDR3 is made up of 14 amino acids.

The chain joins TRBV20-1 to TRBJ1-2; D ambiguous. There are 11 residues in the CDR3. V lost 6 bases and J 5 bases, leaving 10 bases between the germline ends. The V gene's germline CDR1 is DFQATT and CDR2 SNEGSKA (reference sequence). The CDR3 loop is CSAVPRYGYTF. The CDR3 nucleotides read TGCAGTGCCGTCCCCCGTTATGGCTACACCTTC.